Only a few counts were recorded for the clone carrying this T cell receptor beta chain. Antigen specificity is unknown. This specimen belongs to a study of response to subunit inactivated influenza vaccine. Findings and caveats of the study: Authors suggested each seasonal flu vaccination may recruit only limited numbers of new T cells.

TCRdb independently ran MiXCR on the RT-PCR reads; one entry per CDR3 protein. Here the sample spans 500,000 to 600,000 distinct CDR3 sequences, approximately 16% being singletons. The material sequenced was CD4+ T cells sorted from PBMCs, taken less than 30 months after vaccination. The source of this sequence is a man aged 50 to 69 who received an inactivated influenza vaccine.

DNA of the CDR3: TGTGCTAGTGGTTCGGACAGGGGTTTTAATTCACCCCTCCACTTT. It yields the protein CASGSDRGFNSPLHF. The gene calls are TRBV12-5 and TRBJ1-6, with 9 bases lining up with TRBD1. Trimming removed 4 bases from V and 6 bases from J; junction bases left unmatched: 4. Germline-derived CDR1 and CDR2 are LGHNT and FRNRAP. The CDR3 contains 15 residues.